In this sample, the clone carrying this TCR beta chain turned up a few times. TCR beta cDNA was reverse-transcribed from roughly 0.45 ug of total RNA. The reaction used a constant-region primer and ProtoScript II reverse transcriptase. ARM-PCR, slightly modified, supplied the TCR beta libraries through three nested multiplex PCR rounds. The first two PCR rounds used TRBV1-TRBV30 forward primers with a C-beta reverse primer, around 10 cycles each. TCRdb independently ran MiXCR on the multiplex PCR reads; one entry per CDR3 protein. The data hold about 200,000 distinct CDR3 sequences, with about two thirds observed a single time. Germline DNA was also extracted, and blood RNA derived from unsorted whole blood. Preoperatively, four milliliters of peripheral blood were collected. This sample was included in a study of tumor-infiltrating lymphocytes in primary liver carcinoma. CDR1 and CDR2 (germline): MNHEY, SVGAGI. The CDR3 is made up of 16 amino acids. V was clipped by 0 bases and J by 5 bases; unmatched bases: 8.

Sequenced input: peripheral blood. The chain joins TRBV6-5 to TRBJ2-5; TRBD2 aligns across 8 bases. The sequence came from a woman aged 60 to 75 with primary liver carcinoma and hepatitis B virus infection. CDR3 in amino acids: CASSYSGGLDGETQYF. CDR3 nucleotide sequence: TGTGCCAGCAGTTACTCAGGGGGACTAGATGGGGAGACCCAGTACTTC.